The 22 T cell receptor beta chains below all came from one sample that was sequenced in a study of T-cell reconstitution after alpha-beta-depleted transplantation in children. This sample's TCRbeta library carried unique molecular identifier barcodes. TCRdb re-analysed the PCR reads in MiXCR, keeping a single row per CDR3 protein. The sample includes 90,000 to 100,000 distinct CDR3 sequences, 23% of them seen just once. The material was PBMCs, obtained before TCRalphabeta/CD19-depleted stem cell transplant. These receptors all come from a boy aged 2 to 10 with acute lymphoblastic leukemia, due to receive a stem cell transplant.

CDR3 sequence: CSVWDRDAYEQYF. The CDR3 DNA sequence: TGCAGCGTTTGGGACAGGGACGCCTACGAGCAGTACTTC. The chain employs TRBV29-1 and TRBJ2-7; 9 nucleotides align to TRBD1. The CDR3 is 13 residues long. CDR1 and CDR2 from the germline V gene are SQVTM and ANQGSEA. V shed 5 bases, J shed 2 bases, and the junction held 4 bases outside the gene matches.

Comment on this clonotype: This may be a read error, as it is one base from a much larger clone. This sequence joins TRBV9 and TRBJ2-7; 7 bases align to TRBD1. The CDR3 extends over 14 amino acids. Germline values: CDR1 SGDLS, CDR2 YYNGEE. The CDR3 bases are TGTGCCAGCAGCGCCCGGGACAGCTCCTACGACCAGTACTTC. Translation gives CASSARDSSYDQYF.

The V and J genes are TRBV20-1 and TRBJ2-7; no firm D call. CDR3 length: 14 amino acids. CDR1 and CDR2 from the germline V gene are DFQATT and SNEGSKA (reference sequence). Trimming stripped 4 bases from V and 0 bases from J, with 13 bases between. The CDR3 spells CSANGRQASYEQYF. The CDR3 nucleotides read TGCAGTGCTAATGGGCGTCAGGCCTCCTACGAGCAGTACTTC.

Concerning this clonotype: Germline and junction disagree at one end, which may indicate a read error. This rearrangement joins TRBV5-1 to TRBJ2-2; 9 bases match TRBD1. The CDR3 contains 16 residues. Germline V gene lookup returns CDR1 SGHRS and CDR2 YFSETQ. The CDR3 protein is CASRAGGTGKTVELFF. The CDR3 nucleotides are TGCGCCAGCAGGGCAGGAGGGACAGGGAAGACCGTGGAGCTGTTTTTT.

This clonotype was seen only once. The chain couples TRBV20-1 to TRBJ1-5; 8 bases match TRBD1. CDR1 and CDR2 from the germline V gene are DFQATT and SNEGSKA (reference sequence). The CDR3 length is 16 residues. The ends lost 6 bases at V and 2 bases at J; junction bases unmatched: 12. CDR3 amino acids: CSAGQGNPAGNQPQHF. The CDR3 DNA is TGCAGTGCCGGACAGGGAAACCCTGCGGGCAATCAGCCCCAGCATTTT.

This clonotype appeared a few times. The CDR3 spells CASSLQTGGADTQYF. The CDR3 coding sequence is TGTGCCAGCAGTCTGCAGACAGGTGGGGCAGATACGCAGTATTTT. The V and J genes are TRBV7-8 and TRBJ2-3; D is perhaps TRBD1 (6 bases). This CDR3 has 15 residues. V was shortened by 6 bases and J by 4 bases, with 17 bases between the two germline ends. Per the germline V gene, CDR1 is SGHVS and CDR2 is FQNEAQ.

This clonotype has just a few counts. This chain joins TRBV27 and TRBJ2-6, with no clear D. The CDR3 extends over 16 amino acids. V lost 6 bases and J 2 bases, leaving 14 bases between the germline ends. CDR1 is MNHEY, CDR2 SMNVEV, per germline (reference sequence). In DNA form, the CDR3 reads TGTGCCAGCAGCCCCCTAATTGGGGCTGGGGCCAACGTCCTGACTTTC. Its translation is CASSPLIGAGANVLTF.

The chain joins TRBV20-1 to TRBJ2-3; TRBD2 agrees at 7 bases. Germline V gene sequence: CDR1 DFQATT, CDR2 SNEGSKA (reference sequence). With 6 bases clipped from V and 3 bases from J, the junction kept 15 bases outside the gene matches. This CDR3 region has 16 residues. The CDR3 is CSAINPSGAGTDTQYF. CDR3 in DNA: TGCAGTGCGATCAACCCTAGCGGAGCGGGAACAGATACGCAGTATTTT.

This chain joins TRBV5-1 and TRBJ2-1, with D perhaps matching TRBD1 (6 bases). Trimming took off 3 bases at V and 6 bases at J, with 13 bases between the two ends. The germline gives CDR1 SGHRS, CDR2 YFSETQ. This CDR3 region has 14 residues. The chain's CDR3 is CASSSEQGSNEQFF. The CDR3 DNA reads as TGCGCCAGCAGCTCGGAACAGGGTAGCAATGAGCAGTTCTTC.

The chain has TRBV28 and TRBJ2-7; maybe TRBD1 (5 bases). The germline gives CDR1 MDHEN, CDR2 SYDVKM. The CDR3 covers 11 residues. Trimming pared 4 bases from V and 6 bases from J, leaving 7 bases between. In DNA form, the CDR3 reads TGTGCCAGCAGTTCAGGGCGCGAGCAGTACTTC. As protein: CASSSGREQYF.

This chain links TRBV12-3 or TRBV12-4 with TRBJ1-5; D unclear. The CDR3 loop spans 15 amino acids. V shed 6 bases and J shed 2 bases, with 14 bases lying between them. CDR3 coding DNA: TGTGCCAGCAGGCCCACGGGATGGGGCAATCAGCCCCAGCATTTT. Its translation is CASRPTGWGNQPQHF.

This clonotype appeared a few times. The chain combines TRBV20-1 with TRBJ2-1, with 7 bases aligning to TRBD2. Looked up from germline, CDR1 is DFQATT and CDR2 is SNEGSKA (reference sequence). The ends lost 0 bases at V and 4 bases at J; junction bases unmatched: 9. This CDR3 comprises 16 residues. CDR3 sequence (DNA): TGCAGTGCTAGAGATCTGGGCGGGAGATGGTACAATGAGCAGTTCTTC. Residues: CSARDLGGRWYNEQFF.

This sequence joins TRBV6-2 or TRBV6-3 and TRBJ2-2; 7 bases are shared with TRBD2. This CDR3 contains 14 residues. With 2 bases clipped from V and 3 bases from J, the junction kept 0 bases outside the gene matches. Germline values: CDR1 MNHEY, CDR2 SVGEGT. Here the CDR3 reads CASSYTSDTGELFF. For the CDR3, the DNA is TGTGCCAGCAGTTACACTAGCGACACCGGGGAGCTGTTTTTT.

The chain carries TRBV20-1 and TRBJ2-1; 12 bases match TRBD2. Germline V gene lookup returns CDR1 DFQATT and CDR2 SNEGSKA (reference sequence). This CDR3 is built from 14 residues. After removal of 6 bases from V and 2 bases from J, the junction contained 2 bases not matched to a gene. The CDR3: CSAWTSGAYNEQFF. The CDR3 DNA follows: TGCAGTGCGTGGACTAGCGGGGCCTACAATGAGCAGTTCTTC.

CDR3 nucleotide sequence: TGTGCCAGCAGTTTGGACAACTACGAGCAGTACTTC. Protein: CASSLDNYEQYF. The chain links TRBV28 to TRBJ2-7, with D maybe TRBD1 (5 bases). In germline, CDR1 is MDHEN, CDR2 SYDVKM. V was clipped by 3 bases and J by 3 bases, with 6 bases between them. The CDR3 loop spans 12 amino acids.

The genes are TRBV7-9 and TRBJ2-7, with D uncertain. The CDR3 extends over 12 amino acids. Between the trimmed V and J ends, which lost 6 bases and 2 bases, there was a span of 8 bases. From germline, CDR1 is SEHNR and CDR2 FQNEAQ (reference sequence). The DNA for the CDR3 is TGTGCCAGCAGAGGAAGGGCCTACGAGCAGTACTTC. Translating it yields CASRGRAYEQYF.

The V and J genes are TRBV28 and TRBJ1-5, with D maybe TRBD1 (5 bases). This CDR3 has 15 residues. V lost 2 bases and J lost 2, with 10 bases in between. Germline V lookup: CDR1 MDHEN, CDR2 SYDVKM. In DNA form, the CDR3 reads TGTGCCAGCAGTTTACTCAGGGTGGGCAATCAGCCCCAGCATTTT. Its translation is CASSLLRVGNQPQHF. The full variable domain, completed using reference TRBV28 and TRBJ1-5, is DVKVTQSSRYLVKRTGEKVFLECVQDMDHENMFWYRQDPGLGLRLIYFSYDVKMKEKGDIPEGYSVSREKKERFSLILESASTNQTSMYLCASSLLRVGNQPQHFGDGTRLSIL.

The chain uses TRBV5-1 and TRBJ2-3; 10 nucleotides agree with TRBD1. CDR1 and CDR2 (germline): SGHRS, YFSETQ. The CDR3 totals 14 residues. The ends lost 3 bases at V and 3 bases at J; junction bases unmatched: 1. The chain's CDR3 is CASSSGQGTDTQYF. CDR3 DNA sequence: TGCGCCAGCAGCTCGGGACAGGGGACAGATACGCAGTATTTT.

The V call is TRBV20-1, the J call TRBJ2-7; 9 bases align to TRBD2. Germline assignment: CDR1 DFQATT and CDR2 SNEGSKA (reference sequence). Trimming removed 3 bases from V and 2 bases from J; junction bases left unmatched: 11. The CDR3 runs 16 residues. In DNA form, the CDR3 reads TGCAGTGCTAGCCCCGGACTAGCGAGGGACCCCTACGAGCAGTACTTC. Its protein product is CSASPGLARDPYEQYF.

V and J are TRBV12-3 or TRBV12-4 and TRBJ1-3; 8 positions match TRBD1. Trimming removed 5 bases from V and 0 bases from J; junction bases left unmatched: 0. The CDR3 covers 14 residues. The CDR3 spells CASSDRGSGNTIYF. The CDR3 DNA reads as TGTGCCAGCAGTGACAGGGGCTCTGGAAACACCATATATTTT.

The gene calls are TRBV11-3 and TRBJ2-1; TRBD1 aligns across 7 bases. V shed 4 bases and J 8 bases; nucleotides not matched to a gene: 8. The CDR3 runs to 14 residues. Per germline, CDR1 SGHNT and CDR2 YENEEA. This CDR3 reads CASSSEGGFHEQFF. The CDR3 DNA follows: TGTGCCAGCAGCTCCGAAGGGGGCTTTCATGAGCAGTTCTTC.

This clonotype has just a few counts. The rearrangement uses TRBV7-2 and TRBJ2-2; a possible D gene is TRBD2 (5 bases). This CDR3 is built from 14 residues. Trimming pared 6 bases from V and 0 bases from J, leaving 8 bases between. Germline V lookup: CDR1 SGHTA, CDR2 FQGNSA. CDR3 region: CASRRAANTGELFF. CDR3 sequence (DNA): TGTGCCAGCAGGCGGGCCGCGAACACCGGGGAGCTGTTTTTT.